What follows are 8 T cell receptor beta chains derived from one specimen sequenced in a study of graft-versus-host responses after intestinal transplantation. Produced via immunoSEQ multiplex PCR; TCRdb's table is partial and in-frame only. The data show 90,000 to 150,000 clones, with roughly 93% seen just once and more than 0.09% held by the top ten. These receptors' antigens are unknown. Sample: unstimulated CD4+ T cells sorted from spleen or lymph node cells, taken before intestinal transplant. The receptor set was obtained from a human donor who received an intestinal transplant.

This CDR3 reads CASSYTGGSNYGYTF. CDR3 nucleotides: TGTGCCAGCAGTTACACAGGAGGGTCTAACTATGGCTACACCTTC. The genes are TRBV6-5 and TRBJ1-2; D possibly corresponds to TRBD1 (5 bases). This CDR3 has 15 residues. Germline lookup yields CDR1 MNHEY and CDR2 SVGAGI. Trimming removed 2 bases at V and 0 bases at J, with 10 bases between.

The chain has TRBV6-5 and TRBJ1-5, with D unresolved. The V and J ends lost 5 bases and 3 bases respectively, with 5 bases between them. CDR3 length: 12 amino acids. Germline V lookup: CDR1 MNHEY, CDR2 SVGAGI. CDR3 residues: CASSDPNQPQHF. DNA for the CDR3: TGTGCCAGCAGTGACCCCAATCAGCCCCAGCATTTT.

This chain links TRBV9 with TRBJ2-5, with 12 bases aligning to TRBD2. V was pared by 0 bases and J by 5 bases, with 8 bases of the junction left unmatched. This CDR3 comprises 17 residues. Germline V gene lookup returns CDR1 SGDLS and CDR2 YYNGEE. CDR3 nucleotide sequence: TGTGCCAGCAGCGTAGCCCCCCTAGCGGGAGGGACGGAGACCCAGTACTTC. Its translation is CASSVAPLAGGTETQYF. The full variable domain, in which reference TRBV9 and TRBJ2-5 provide the parts outside the CDR3, is DSGVTQTPKHLITATGQRVTLRCSPRSGDLSVYWYQQSLDQGLQFLIQYYNGEERAKGNILERFSAQQFPDLHSELNLSSLELGDSALYFCASSVAPLAGGTETQYFGPGTRLLVL.

The V call is TRBV5-1, the J call TRBJ2-3; 11 bases map to TRBD2. CDR1 SGHRS and CDR2 YFSETQ come from the germline V gene. The CDR3 has 15 amino acids. V lost 1 base to trimming and J lost 6 bases; unmatched junction nucleotides: 4. DNA for the CDR3: TGCGCCAGCAGCTTGTTTAGCGGGAGGGCGGATACGCAGTATTTT. Its protein product is CASSLFSGRADTQYF.

This chain joins TRBV7-3 and TRBJ2-5; D is possibly TRBD2 (5 bases). This CDR3 comprises 14 residues. V was shortened by 5 bases and J by 4 bases, with 14 bases between the two germline ends. Looked up from germline, CDR1 is SGHTA and CDR2 is FQGTGA. The DNA of the CDR3 is TGTGCCAGCAGCCCCCGGGGTAGTAGAGAGACCCAGTACTTC. It specifies CASSPRGSRETQYF.

The rearrangement uses TRBV5-1 and TRBJ2-5; 11 bases agree with TRBD2. CDR3 length equals 17 residues. V lost 0 bases to trimming and J lost 5 bases; unmatched junction nucleotides: 9. Germline V gene lookup returns CDR1 SGHRS and CDR2 YFSETQ. Here the CDR3 reads CASSLGLAGPSGETQYF. The CDR3 region has the DNA TGCGCCAGCAGCTTGGGACTAGCGGGACCTTCGGGGGAGACCCAGTACTTC.

This clone was counted a few times. The V call is TRBV19, the J call TRBJ1-1, with 7 bases identical to TRBD1. CDR1 is LNHDA, CDR2 SQIVND, per germline (reference sequence). The CDR3 has 14 residues. The ends lost 2 bases at V and 10 bases at J; junction bases unmatched: 10. In nucleotides, the CDR3 is TGTGCCAGTAGTATACCGACAGGGCGGTTTCGAGCTTTCTTT. Translated: CASSIPTGRFRAFF.

The chain has TRBV6-5 and TRBJ1-1; 7 bases fit TRBD1. The CDR3 is 15 residues long. With V trimmed by 5 bases and J by 1 base, 7 bases remained unmatched. Germline V gene data show CDR1 as MNHEY and CDR2 as SVGAGI. The CDR3 DNA is TGTGCCAGCAGTCCCGGGACAGCCCCGAACACTGAAGCTTTCTTT. The encoded protein is CASSPGTAPNTEAFF.